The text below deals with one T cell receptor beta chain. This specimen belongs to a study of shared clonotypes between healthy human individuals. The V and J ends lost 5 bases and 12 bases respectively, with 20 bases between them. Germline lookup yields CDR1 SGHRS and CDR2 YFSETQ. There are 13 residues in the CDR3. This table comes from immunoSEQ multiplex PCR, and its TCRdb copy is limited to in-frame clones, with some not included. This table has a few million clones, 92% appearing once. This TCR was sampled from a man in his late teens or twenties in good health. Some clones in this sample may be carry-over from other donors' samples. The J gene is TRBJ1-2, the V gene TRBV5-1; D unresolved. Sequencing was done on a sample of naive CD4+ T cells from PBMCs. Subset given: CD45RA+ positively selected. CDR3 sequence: CASRASRGSDDTF. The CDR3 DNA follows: TGCGCCAGCAGGGCTTCTCGAGGATCCGATGACACCTTC.